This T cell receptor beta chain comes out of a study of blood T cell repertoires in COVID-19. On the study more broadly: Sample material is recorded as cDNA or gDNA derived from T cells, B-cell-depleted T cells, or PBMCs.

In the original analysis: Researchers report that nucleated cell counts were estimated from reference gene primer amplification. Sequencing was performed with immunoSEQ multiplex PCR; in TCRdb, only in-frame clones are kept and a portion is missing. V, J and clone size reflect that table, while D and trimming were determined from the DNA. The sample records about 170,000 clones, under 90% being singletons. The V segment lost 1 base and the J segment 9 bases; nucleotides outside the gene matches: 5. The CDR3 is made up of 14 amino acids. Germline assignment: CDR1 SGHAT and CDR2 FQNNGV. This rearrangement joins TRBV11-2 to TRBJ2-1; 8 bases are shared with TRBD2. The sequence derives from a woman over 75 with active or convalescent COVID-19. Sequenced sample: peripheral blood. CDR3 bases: TGTGCCAGCAGCTTAGGTTGGCGGGAGGTTGAGCAGTTCTTC. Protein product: CASSLGWREVEQFF.